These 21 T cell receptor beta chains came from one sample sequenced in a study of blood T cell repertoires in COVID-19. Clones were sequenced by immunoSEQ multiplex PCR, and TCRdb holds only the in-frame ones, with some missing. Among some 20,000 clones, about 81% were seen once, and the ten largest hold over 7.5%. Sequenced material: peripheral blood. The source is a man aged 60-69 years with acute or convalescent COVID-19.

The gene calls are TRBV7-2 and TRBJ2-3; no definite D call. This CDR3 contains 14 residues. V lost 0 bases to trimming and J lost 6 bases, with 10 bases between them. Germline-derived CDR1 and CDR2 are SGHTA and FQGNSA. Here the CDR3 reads CASSLAQAGDTQYF. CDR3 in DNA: TGTGCCAGCAGCTTAGCCCAGGCTGGCGATACGCAGTATTTT. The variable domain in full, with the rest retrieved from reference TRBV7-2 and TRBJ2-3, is GAGVSQSPSNKVTEKGKDVELRCDPISGHTALYWYRQSLGQGLEFLIYFQGNSAPDKSGLPSDRFSAERTGGSVSTLTIQRTQQEDSAVYLCASSLAQAGDTQYFGPGTRLTVL.

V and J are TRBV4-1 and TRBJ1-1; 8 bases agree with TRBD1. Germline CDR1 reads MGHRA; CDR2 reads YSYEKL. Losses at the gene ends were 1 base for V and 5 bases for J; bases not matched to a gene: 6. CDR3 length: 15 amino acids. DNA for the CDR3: TGCGCCAGCAGCCAAGTAGGACAGGGAGGAACTGAAGCTTTCTTT. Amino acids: CASSQVGQGGTEAFF.

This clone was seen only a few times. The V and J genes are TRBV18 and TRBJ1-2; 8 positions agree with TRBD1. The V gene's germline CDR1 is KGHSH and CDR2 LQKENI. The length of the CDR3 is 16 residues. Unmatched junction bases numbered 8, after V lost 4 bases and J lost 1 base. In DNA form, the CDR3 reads TGTGCCAGCTCACAGGGACAGGTCCCCGATAACTATGGCTACACCTTC. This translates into CASSQGQVPDNYGYTF.

CDR3 nucleotide sequence: TGTGCCAGCAGCCCAGGGTACGAGCAGTACTTC. Translating gives CASSPGYEQYF. The chain is built from TRBV27 and TRBJ2-7; D might be TRBD1 (5 bases). The CDR3 has 11 amino acids. V lost 6 bases, J lost 4 bases, and 7 bases lay in between. The germline CDR1 and CDR2 sequences are MNHEY and SMNVEV (reference sequence).

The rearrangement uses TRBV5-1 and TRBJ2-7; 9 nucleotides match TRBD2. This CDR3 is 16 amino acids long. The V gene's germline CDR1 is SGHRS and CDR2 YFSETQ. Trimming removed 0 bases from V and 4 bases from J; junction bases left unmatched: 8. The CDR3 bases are TGCGCCAGCAGCTTGGCCTCGGGACTAGCTCTGTACGAGCAGTACTTC. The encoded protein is CASSLASGLALYEQYF.

CDR3 region: CASSFLGREQYF. The CDR3 nucleotides are TGTGCCAGCAGCTTCTTGGGGAGAGAGCAGTACTTC. The rearrangement joins TRBV5-6 to TRBJ2-7; tentatively, D is TRBD2 (5 bases). CDR3 length equals 12 residues. Germline-derived CDR1 and CDR2 are SGHDT and YYEEEE. Trimming removed 2 bases at V and 7 bases at J, with 10 bases between.

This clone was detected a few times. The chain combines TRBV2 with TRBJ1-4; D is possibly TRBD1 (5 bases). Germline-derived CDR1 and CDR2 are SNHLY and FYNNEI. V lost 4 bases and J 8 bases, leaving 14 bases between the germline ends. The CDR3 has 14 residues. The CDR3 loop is CASSGGGSGEKLFF. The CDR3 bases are TGTGCCAGCAGTGGTGGGGGGTCGGGGGAAAAACTGTTTTTT.

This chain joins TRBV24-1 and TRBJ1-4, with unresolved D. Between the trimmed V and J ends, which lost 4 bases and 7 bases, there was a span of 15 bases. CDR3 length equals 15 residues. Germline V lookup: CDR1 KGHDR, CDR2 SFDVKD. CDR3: CATSEGSILGEKLFF. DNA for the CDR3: TGTGCCACCAGTGAGGGGAGTATTTTGGGTGAAAAACTGTTTTTT.

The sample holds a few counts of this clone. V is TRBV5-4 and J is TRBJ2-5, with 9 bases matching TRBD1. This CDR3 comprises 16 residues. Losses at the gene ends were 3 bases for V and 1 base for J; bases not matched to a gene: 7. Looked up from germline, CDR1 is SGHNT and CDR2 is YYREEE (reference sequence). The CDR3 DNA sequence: TGTGCCAGCAGCTCAAAAGGACAGGGGCCCCAAGAGACCCAGTACTTC. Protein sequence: CASSSKGQGPQETQYF.

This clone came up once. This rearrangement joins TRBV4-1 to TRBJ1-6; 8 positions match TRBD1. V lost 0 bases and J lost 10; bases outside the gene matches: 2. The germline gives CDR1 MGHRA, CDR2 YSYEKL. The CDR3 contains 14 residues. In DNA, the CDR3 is TGCGCCAGCAGCCAAGAACAGGGGGAATCACCCCTCCACTTT. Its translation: CASSQEQGESPLHF.

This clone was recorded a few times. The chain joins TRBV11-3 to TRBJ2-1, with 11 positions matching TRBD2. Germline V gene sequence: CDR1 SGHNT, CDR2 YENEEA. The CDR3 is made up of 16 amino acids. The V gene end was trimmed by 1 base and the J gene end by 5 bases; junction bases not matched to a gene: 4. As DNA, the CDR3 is TGTGCCAGCAGCTTAGGACTAGCGGGGACACACAATGAGCAGTTCTTC. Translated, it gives CASSLGLAGTHNEQFF.

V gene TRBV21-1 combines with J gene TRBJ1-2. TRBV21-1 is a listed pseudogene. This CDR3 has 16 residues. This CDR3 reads CASSKDSRNGSYGYTF. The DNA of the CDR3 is TGTGCCAGCAGCAAAGATTCACGGAACGGGAGCTATGGCTACACCTTC.

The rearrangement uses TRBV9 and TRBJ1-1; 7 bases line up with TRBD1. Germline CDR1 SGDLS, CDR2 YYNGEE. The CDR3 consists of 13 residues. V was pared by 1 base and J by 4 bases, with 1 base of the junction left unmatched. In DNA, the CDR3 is TGTGCCAGCAGCGTAAGGGACAGCACTGAAGCTTTCTTT. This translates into CASSVRDSTEAFF.

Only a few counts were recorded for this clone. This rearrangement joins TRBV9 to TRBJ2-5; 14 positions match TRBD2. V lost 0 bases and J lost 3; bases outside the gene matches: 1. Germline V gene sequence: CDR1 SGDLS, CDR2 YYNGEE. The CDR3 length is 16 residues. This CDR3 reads CASSVGGLAGEETQYF. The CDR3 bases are TGTGCCAGCAGCGTAGGGGGACTAGCGGGGGAAGAGACCCAGTACTTC.

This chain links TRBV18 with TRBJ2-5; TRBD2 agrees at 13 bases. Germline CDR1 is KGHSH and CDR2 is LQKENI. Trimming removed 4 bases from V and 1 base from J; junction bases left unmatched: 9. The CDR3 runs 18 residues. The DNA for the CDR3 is TGTGCCAGCTCACTCTTCGGTGGACTAGCGGGGGCCCAAGAGACCCAGTACTTC. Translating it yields CASSLFGGLAGAQETQYF.

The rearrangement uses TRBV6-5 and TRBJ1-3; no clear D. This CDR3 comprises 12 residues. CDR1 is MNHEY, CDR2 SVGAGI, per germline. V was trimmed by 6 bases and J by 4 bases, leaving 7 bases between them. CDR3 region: CASRAPGNTIYF. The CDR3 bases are TGTGCCAGCAGAGCCCCGGGAAACACCATATATTTT.

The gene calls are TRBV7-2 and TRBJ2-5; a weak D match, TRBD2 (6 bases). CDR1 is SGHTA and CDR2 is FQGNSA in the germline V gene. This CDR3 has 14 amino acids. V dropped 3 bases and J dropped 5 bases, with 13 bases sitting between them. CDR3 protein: CASSFNREQETQYF. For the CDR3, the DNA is TGTGCCAGCAGCTTCAACCGGGAGCAGGAGACCCAGTACTTC.

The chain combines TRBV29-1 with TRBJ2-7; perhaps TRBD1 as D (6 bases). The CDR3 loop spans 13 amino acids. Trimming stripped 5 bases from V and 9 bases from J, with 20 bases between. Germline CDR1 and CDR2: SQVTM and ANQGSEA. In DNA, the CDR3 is TGCAGCGTTCTAAAGGCAGGCTTACAGGGGCAGTACTTC. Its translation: CSVLKAGLQGQYF.

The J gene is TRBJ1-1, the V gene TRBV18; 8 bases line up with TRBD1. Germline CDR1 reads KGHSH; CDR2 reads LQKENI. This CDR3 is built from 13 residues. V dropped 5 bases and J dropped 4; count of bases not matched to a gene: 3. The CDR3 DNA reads TGTGCCAGCTCATCGGGACAGGCCACTGAAGCTTTCTTT. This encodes CASSSGQATEAFF. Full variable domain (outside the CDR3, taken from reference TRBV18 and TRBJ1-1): NAGVMQNPRHLVRRRGQEARLRCSPMKGHSHVYWYRQLPEEGLKFMVYLQKENIIDESGMPKERFSAEFPKEGPSILRIQQVVRGDSAAYFCASSSGQATEAFFGQGTRLTVV.

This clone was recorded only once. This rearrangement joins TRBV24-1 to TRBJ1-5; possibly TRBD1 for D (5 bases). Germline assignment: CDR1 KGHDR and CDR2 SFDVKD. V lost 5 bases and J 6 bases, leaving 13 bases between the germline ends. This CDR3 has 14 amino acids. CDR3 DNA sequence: TGTGCCACCAGTGCCCTGGGGGGGAGTCAGCCCCAGCATTTT. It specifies CATSALGGSQPQHF.

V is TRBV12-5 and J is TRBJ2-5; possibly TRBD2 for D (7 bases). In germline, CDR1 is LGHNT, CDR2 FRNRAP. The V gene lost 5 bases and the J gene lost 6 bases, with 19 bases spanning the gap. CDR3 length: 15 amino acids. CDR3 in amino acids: CASGPDRGGKQTQYF. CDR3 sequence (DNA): TGTGCTAGTGGTCCCGATAGGGGGGGCAAACAGACCCAGTACTTC.